This T cell receptor beta chain is drawn from a study of vaccination effects on CD4 cells after COVID-19. For the study at large: A few convalescent patients underwent early and late post-vaccination sampling. The second dose preceded post-vaccine samples by a median of 72 days.

The CDR3 totals 15 residues. Trimming removed 4 bases from V and 2 bases from J; junction bases left unmatched: 4. CDR1 is SGHNT, CDR2 YYREEE, per germline (reference sequence). With respect to this clone: Its target is unknown.

Antigen-specific CD4+ T cells were first expanded with viral peptide pools by the ViraFEST assay and only then sequenced. A 10-day culture period preceded the isolation of CD4+ T cells. This person caught SARS-CoV-2 sometime from March to December 2020, and PCR testing confirmed the infection. Everyone in the study got two shots of either the BNT162b2 or mRNA-1273 vaccine. Each well held about 2 million PBMC cultured with around 9.7 ug/ml peptides and around 11 IU/ml IL-2. IL-2 medium supplanted half the medium on days 3 and 7. Some clones are missing from TCRdb's copy, which holds only in-frame ones; the method was immunoSEQ multiplex PCR. The table records about 15,000 clones, 76% of them present only once.

This sequence originates from a human donor who had a prior SARS-CoV-2 infection. The chain combines TRBV5-4 with TRBJ1-4, with 8 positions matching TRBD1. The sequencing used CD4+ T cells from PBMCs cultured with SARS-CoV-2 spike peptides, collected after COVID-19 vaccination. CDR3 region: CASSTGQGTNEKLFF. The CDR3 nucleotides are TGTGCCAGCAGCACCGGACAGGGTACTAATGAAAAACTGTTTTTT.